The 9 T cell receptor beta chains below come from one sample, sequenced in a study of cytomegalovirus exposure and HLA in healthy donors. Vbeta (60) and Jbeta (13) primers were used in the PCR. TCRdb's table, derived via immunoSEQ multiplex PCR, lists solely in-frame clones and lacks some. The profile shows over 150,000 clones, roughly 80% of them singletons. Sequencing used PBMCs. These receptors came from a woman between 45 and 65 years old in good health and CMV-seropositive.

J is TRBJ1-1 and V is TRBV29-1; maybe TRBD1 (5 bases). Germline CDR1 and CDR2: SQVTM and ANQGSEA. The CDR3 sequence is 11 residues long. CDR3 sequence (DNA): TGCAGACCTACGGGGGGCACTGAAGCTTTCTTT. Its translation is CRPTGGTEAFF.

Of note for this clone: At the DNA level, this CDR3 is encoded by other sequences in the same sample as well. CDR3: CASKATVAHEQFF. In DNA form, the CDR3 reads TGTGCCAGCAAGGCGACAGTAGCCCATGAGCAGTTCTTC. The V and J genes are TRBV2 and TRBJ2-1, with a tentative D call TRBD1 (5 bases). The CDR3 runs 13 residues. V shed 7 bases and J shed 8 bases, with 15 bases lying between them. Germline CDR1 is SNHLY and CDR2 is FYNNEI.

This sequence joins TRBV10-2 and TRBJ1-5, with D possibly TRBD1 on 5 matching bases. Germline V lookup: CDR1 WSHSY, CDR2 SAAADI. The V end lost 2 bases, the J end lost 6 bases, and 14 bases lay between the germline ends. There are 15 residues in the CDR3. CDR3 residues: CASSEGNTGGQPQHF. The CDR3 DNA reads TGCGCCAGCAGTGAGGGCAACACCGGGGGTCAGCCCCAGCATTTT.

V and J are TRBV7-9 and TRBJ1-4; possibly TRBD1 for D (6 bases). V lost 0 bases to trimming and J lost 4 bases, with 15 bases between them. This CDR3 is built from 17 residues. Germline values: CDR1 SEHNR, CDR2 FQNEAQ (reference sequence). The CDR3 reads CASSLASGQPSNEKLFF. The CDR3 DNA is TGTGCCAGCAGCTTAGCTTCCGGACAGCCGAGTAATGAAAAACTGTTTTTT.

The V gene is TRBV7-3, the J gene TRBJ2-5; 9 bases are shared with TRBD1. The CDR3 spans 15 residues. The germline CDR1 and CDR2 sequences are SGHTA and FQGTGA. The V gene end was trimmed by 2 bases and the J gene end by 1 base; junction bases not matched to a gene: 2. DNA of the CDR3: TGTGCCAGCAGCTTAGGGACAGGGCCCCAAGAGACCCAGTACTTC. Translation gives CASSLGTGPQETQYF. The variable domain in full, with the rest retrieved from reference TRBV7-3 and TRBJ2-5, is GAGVSQTPSNKVTEKGKYVELRCDPISGHTALYWYRQSLGQGPEFLIYFQGTGAADDSGLPNDRFFAVRPEGSVSTLKIQRTERGDSAVYLCASSLGTGPQETQYFGPGTRLLVL.

The chain joins TRBV9 to TRBJ2-3; 8 bases line up with TRBD2. The CDR3 extends over 15 amino acids. The V segment lost 4 bases and the J segment 4 bases; nucleotides outside the gene matches: 8. Germline V CDR1 and CDR2: SGDLS, YYNGEE. CDR3 sequence (DNA): TGTGCCAGCAGCAGACAGGACGGGGGGGCAGATACGCAGTATTTT. This gives the protein CASSRQDGGADTQYF.

The chain carries TRBV7-5 and TRBJ1-2. TRBV7-5 is a listed pseudogene. The length of the CDR3 is 15 residues. The CDR3 bases are TGTGCCAGAAGCTTAGTGACTCAGCCTGAGGGTGGCTACACCTTC. It yields the protein CARSLVTQPEGGYTF.

This sequence joins TRBV19 and TRBJ2-7; D is possibly TRBD2 (6 bases). Germline CDR1 reads LNHDA; CDR2 reads SQIVND (reference sequence). The V and J ends lost 8 bases and 7 bases respectively, with 12 bases between them. This CDR3 is built from 11 residues. The chain's CDR3 is CASQAGREQYF. The CDR3 DNA sequence: TGTGCCAGTCAAGCGGGTAGGGAGCAGTACTTC.

This chain connects TRBV4-1 to TRBJ2-5; TRBD2 matches 7 bases. Losses at the gene ends were 1 base for V and 4 bases for J; bases not matched to a gene: 3. The CDR3 runs to 14 residues. CDR1 MGHRA and CDR2 YSYEKL come from the germline V gene. The CDR3 nucleotides read TGCGCCAGCAGCCAAGGCGGGGAGGGAGAGACCCAGTACTTC. Translating gives CASSQGGEGETQYF.